This T cell receptor (beta chain) was profiled in a study of beta chain features in type 1 diabetes. Study in general: Patients shared similar age, gender and cell yields with healthy donors.

By way of CD45RO/CCR7/CD25/CD127/CD95/CD27, the CD4+ regulatory, stem cell-like memory, central memory and naive cells were sorted. The isolated RNA, all of it, was reverse transcribed, so expressed TCRB transcripts were what got sequenced. Sequencing was performed with immunoSEQ multiplex PCR; in TCRdb, only in-frame clones are kept and a portion is missing. The sample lists hundreds of thousands of clones, about an eighth occurring once. The sample holds a few counts of this clone. As yet, its antigen is unknown. Germline assignment: CDR1 DFQATT and CDR2 SNEGSKA (reference sequence). The CDR3 runs to 11 residues. The V and J ends lost 0 bases and 7 bases respectively, with 4 bases between them. Study-wide points: The similarity of naive, central memory and Treg TCRB repertoires appeared greater among patients than among healthy donors. In every one of the four CD4+ subsets, TCRB CDR3s were moderately but significantly shorter in Type 1 diabetes patients. Although PCR might favor shorter templates, it would do so equally in patients and controls.

This clonotype was obtained from a man younger than 35 with type 1 diabetes. The sequenced sample consisted of naive CD4+ T cells from blood. The V call is TRBV20-1, the J call TRBJ2-1, with D unresolved. The CDR3 nucleotides read TGCAGTGCTAGAGAACCGAATGAGCAGTTCTTC. This sequence encodes CSAREPNEQFF.